This T cell receptor beta chain was sequenced during a study of T cell responses to AZD1222 COVID-19 vaccine. The study, taken as a whole, reports: Breadth and depth of Spike-specific TCRs rose after two AZD1222 doses. Without day 14 samples, only post-peak T cell repertoires were studied.

V gave up 4 bases and J gave up 0 bases, with 15 bases separating them. This CDR3 has 16 amino acids. Per germline, CDR1 LGHDT and CDR2 YNNKEL (reference sequence). Assay used: immunoSEQ multiplex PCR; TCRdb lists only in-frame clones, some missing. The sample holds about 120,000 clones, roughly 84% seen once. On this clone: The antigen remains unidentified.

V and J are TRBV3-1 (or the pseudogene TRBV3-2) and TRBJ1-2, with D uncertain. The sample here was peripheral blood, taken on day 0 of AZD1222 vaccination. This receptor was taken from an adult in good health. CDR3 loop: CASSPPEGLSNYGYTF. The CDR3 DNA sequence: TGTGCCAGCAGCCCCCCCGAAGGCCTATCTAACTATGGCTACACCTTC.